Below, one T cell receptor beta chain is given with its context. CDR3 length equals 15 residues. The germline gives CDR1 MNHEY, CDR2 SMNVEV (reference sequence). The germline V and J ends were trimmed by 5 bases and 7 bases, with 20 bases remaining between them. This record comes from a study of T cell responses to AZD1222 COVID-19 vaccine. The assay was immunoSEQ multiplex PCR, and TCRdb's table has in-frame clones only and misses some. The sample lists 83,000 or so clones; 91% were seen once. The specimen comprised peripheral blood, sampled 28 days after the second AZD1222 dose. The chain combines TRBV27 with TRBJ2-5; no definite D call. The sequence derives from an adult who received the AZD1222 COVID-19 vaccine. The CDR3, as DNA: TGTGCCAGCAGTCAACTCCAGACCGACCACCCGACCCAGTACTTC. Its translation: CASSQLQTDHPTQYF.